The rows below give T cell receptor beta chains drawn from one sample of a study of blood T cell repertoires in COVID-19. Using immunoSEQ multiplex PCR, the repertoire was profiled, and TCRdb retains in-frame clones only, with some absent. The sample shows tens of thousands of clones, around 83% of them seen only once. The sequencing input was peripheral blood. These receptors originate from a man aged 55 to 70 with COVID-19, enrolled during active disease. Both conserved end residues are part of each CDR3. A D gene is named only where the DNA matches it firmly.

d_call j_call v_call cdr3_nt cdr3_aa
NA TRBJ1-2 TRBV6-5 TGTGCCAGCACCAAGACAGAAGCTAACTATGGCTACACCTTC CASTKTEANYGYTF
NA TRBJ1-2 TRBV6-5 TGTGCCAGCACAACCCGCAGGGGAGACTATGGCTACACCTTC CASTTRRGDYGYTF
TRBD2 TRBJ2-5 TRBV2 TGTGCCAGCACTGAAAGCGGGGGGGACGGGGAGACCCAGTACTTC CASTESGGDGETQYF
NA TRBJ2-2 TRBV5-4 TGTGCCAGCAGCGCGGAGGGGGCCATCACCGGGGAGCTGTTTTTT CASSAEGAITGELFF
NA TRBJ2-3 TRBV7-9 TGTGCCAGCAGCCGCTCGGGTGGTACCCTTGGCACAGATACGCAGTATTTT CASSRSGGTLGTDTQYF
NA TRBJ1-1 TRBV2 TGTGCCAGCAGTTCCTTCCCCCCAGAGAACACTGAAGCTTTCTTT CASSSFPPENTEAFF
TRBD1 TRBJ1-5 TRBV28 TGTGCCAGCAGTCCCAGGACAGGATATAGCAATCAGCCCCAGCATTTT CASSPRTGYSNQPQHF
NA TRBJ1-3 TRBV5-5 TGTGCCAGCAGACGGACAGTCTCTGGAAACACCATATATTTT CASRRTVSGNTIYF
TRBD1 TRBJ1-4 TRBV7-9 TGTGCCAGCAGGAAAGAGAGGACAGGGGTTGAAAAACTGTTTTTT CASRKERTGVEKLFF
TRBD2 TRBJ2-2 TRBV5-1 TGCGCCAGCAATCTGGCGGGGGATCCGAACACCGGGGAGCTGTTTTTT CASNLAGDPNTGELFF
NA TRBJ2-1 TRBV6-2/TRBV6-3 TGTGCCAGCAGTTACTCGACTAGTACCCTCTTC CASSYSTSTLF
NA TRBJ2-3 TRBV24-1 TGTGCCACCAGTTCAACTAGCACGGGGACCAATACGCAGTATTTT CATSSTSTGTNTQYF
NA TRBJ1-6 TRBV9 TGTGCCAGCAGCGTAGCCATAGCGGGGGATAATTCACCCCTCCACTTT CASSVAIAGDNSPLHF